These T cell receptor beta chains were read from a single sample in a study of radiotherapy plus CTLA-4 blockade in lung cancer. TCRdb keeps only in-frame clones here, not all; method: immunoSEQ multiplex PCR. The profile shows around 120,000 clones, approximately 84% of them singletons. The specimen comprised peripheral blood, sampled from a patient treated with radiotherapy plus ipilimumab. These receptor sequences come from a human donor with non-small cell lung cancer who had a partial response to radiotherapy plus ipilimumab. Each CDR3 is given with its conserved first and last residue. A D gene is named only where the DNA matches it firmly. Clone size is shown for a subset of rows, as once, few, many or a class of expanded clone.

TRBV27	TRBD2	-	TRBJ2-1	CASSFRSSGVLNNEQFF	TGTGCCAGCAGTTTTAGGTCTAGCGGAGTTCTGAACAATGAGCAGTTCTTC
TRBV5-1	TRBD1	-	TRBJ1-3	CASSLGQISGNTIYF	TGCGCCAGCAGCCTGGGACAGATCTCTGGAAACACCATATATTTT
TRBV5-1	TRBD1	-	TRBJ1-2	CASSLAGTGGEGYTF	TGCGCCAGCAGCTTGGCCGGGACAGGGGGCGAGGGCTACACCTTC
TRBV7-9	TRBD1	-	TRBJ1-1	CASSFDRDRNTEAFF	TGTGCCAGCAGCTTCGACAGGGACCGGAACACTGAAGCTTTCTTT
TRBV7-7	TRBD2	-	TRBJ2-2	CASSTSGSVGELFF	TGTGCTAGTTCTACTAGCGGGAGTGTCGGGGAGCTGTTTTTT
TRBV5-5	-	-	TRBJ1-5	CASSLGGINQPQHF	TGTGCCAGCAGCCTAGGGGGAATCAATCAGCCCCAGCATTTT
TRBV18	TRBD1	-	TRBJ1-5	CASSPRSGTASNQPQHF	TGTGCCAGCTCACCGCGCTCGGGGACAGCTAGCAATCAGCCCCAGCATTTT
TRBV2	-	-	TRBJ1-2	CASSEQLAGGYTF	TGTGCCAGCAGTGAACAATTGGCCGGGGGCTACACCTTC
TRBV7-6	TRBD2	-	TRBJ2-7	CASSSLSGKTYEQYF	TGTGCCAGCAGCTCCTTAAGCGGGAAGACCTACGAGCAGTACTTC
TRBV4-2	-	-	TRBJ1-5	CASSQVGGLLQPQHF	TGTGCCAGCAGCCAAGTTGGAGGTTTACTTCAGCCCCAGCATTTT
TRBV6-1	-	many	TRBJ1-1	CASSELSREAFF	TGTGCCAGCAGTGAACTGTCCAGGGAAGCTTTCTTT
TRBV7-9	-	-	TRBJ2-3	CASSPRGPDTQYF	TGTGCCAGCAGCCCCAGGGGCCCAGATACGCAGTATTTT
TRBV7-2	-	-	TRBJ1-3	CASSSPTGHSGNTIYF	TGTGCCAGCAGCTCGCCGACAGGCCACTCTGGAAACACCATATATTTT
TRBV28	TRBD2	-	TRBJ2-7	CASSFRGGLFYEQYF	TGTGCCAGCAGTTTCCGGGGGGGGCTATTCTACGAGCAGTACTTC
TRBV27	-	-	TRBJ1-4	CASTHGGLNEKLFF	TGTGCCAGCACCCACGGGGGACTTAATGAAAAACTGTTTTTT
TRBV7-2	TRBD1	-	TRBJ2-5	CASSLAPGQGETQYF	TGTGCCAGCAGCTTAGCACCTGGACAGGGCGAGACCCAGTACTTC
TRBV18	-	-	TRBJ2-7	CASSPLGQGEQYF	TGTGCCAGCTCACCACTGGGCCAGGGCGAGCAGTACTTC
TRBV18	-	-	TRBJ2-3	CASSPPEARDQYF	TGTGCCAGCTCACCACCTGAGGCCCGCGATCAGTATTTT
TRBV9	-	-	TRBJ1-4	CASSVATGATNEKLFF	TGTGCCAGCAGCGTAGCAACAGGCGCAACTAATGAAAAACTGTTTTTT
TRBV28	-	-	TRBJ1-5	CASSLLTGGNQPQHF	TGTGCCAGCAGTTTATTAACAGGCGGCAATCAGCCCCAGCATTTT
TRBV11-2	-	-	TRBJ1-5	CASSFRGGNQPQHF	TGTGCCAGCAGCTTTAGGGGTGGCAATCAGCCCCAGCATTTT
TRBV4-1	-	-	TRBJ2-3	CASSQVGAPITGDTQYF	TGCGCCAGCAGCCAAGTGGGAGCCCCCATAACGGGAGATACGCAGTATTTT
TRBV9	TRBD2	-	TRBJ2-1	CASSVKFGAGGPGEQFF	TGTGCCAGCAGCGTAAAATTCGGAGCGGGAGGGCCGGGTGAGCAGTTCTTC
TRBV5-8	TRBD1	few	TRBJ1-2	CASARTTGGNF	TGTGCCAGCGCACGTACCACAGGGGGCAACTTC
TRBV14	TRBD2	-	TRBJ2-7	CASSRRTSGTYEQYF	TGTGCCAGCAGCCGTCGTACTAGCGGAACCTACGAGCAGTACTTC
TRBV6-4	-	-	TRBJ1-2	CASSSRNYGYTF	TGTGCCAGCAGTTCGAGGAACTATGGCTACACCTTC
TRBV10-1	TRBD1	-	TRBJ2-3	CASSEPGTGNTQYF	TGCGCCAGCAGTGAGCCAGGGACAGGGAATACGCAGTATTTT
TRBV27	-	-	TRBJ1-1	CASRKGEHDRLLGGTEAFF	TGTGCCAGCAGGAAAGGTGAACACGACAGATTACTGGGGGGAACTGAAGCTTTCTTT
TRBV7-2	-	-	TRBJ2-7	CASSLQLRDSYEQYF	TGTGCCAGCAGCCTCCAGTTGCGGGATAGTTACGAGCAGTACTTC
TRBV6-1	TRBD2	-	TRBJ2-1	CASSELAAFYNEQFF	TGTGCCAGCAGTGAACTAGCGGCCTTCTACAATGAGCAGTTCTTC
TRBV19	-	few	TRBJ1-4	CASTPSGGVREKLFF	TGTGCCAGTACCCCAAGCGGGGGGGTAAGAGAAAAACTGTTTTTT
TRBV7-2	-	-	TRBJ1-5	CASSFDQGPPQHF	TGTGCCAGCAGCTTCGACCAGGGTCCGCCCCAGCATTTT
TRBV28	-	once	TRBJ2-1	CASNMDSSYNEQFF	TGTGCCAGCAACATGGACAGCTCCTACAATGAGCAGTTCTTC
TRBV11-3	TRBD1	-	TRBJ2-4	CASSENRGRAKNIQYF	TGTGCCAGCAGCGAAAACAGGGGAAGGGCCAAAAACATTCAGTACTTC
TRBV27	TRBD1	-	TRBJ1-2	CVSSSLRTGNLGYTF	TGTGTCAGCAGTTCGCTTCGGACAGGGAACTTGGGCTACACCTTC
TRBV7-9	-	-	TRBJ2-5	CASSLQLQGETQYF	TGTGCCAGCAGCTTACAGTTACAGGGAGAGACCCAGTACTTC
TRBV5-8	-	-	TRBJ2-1	CASSLQVRSSYNEQFF	TGTGCCAGCAGCCTACAGGTTAGAAGCTCCTACAATGAGCAGTTCTTC
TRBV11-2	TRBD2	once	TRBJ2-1	CASSFRLAGNEQFF	TGTGCCAGCAGCTTTCGACTAGCGGGAAATGAGCAGTTCTTC
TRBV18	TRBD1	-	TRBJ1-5	CASSPQGQGVQPQHF	TGTGCCAGCTCACCTCAGGGACAGGGAGTACAGCCCCAGCATTTT
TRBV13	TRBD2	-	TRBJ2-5	CASSGTSGSSIGGETQYF	TGTGCCAGCAGCGGGACTAGCGGGAGTAGTATCGGTGGGGAGACCCAGTACTTC
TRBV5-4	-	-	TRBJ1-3	CASSSVVRGGSGNTIYF	TGTGCCAGCAGCTCGGTCGTTAGGGGAGGAAGTGGAAACACCATATATTTT
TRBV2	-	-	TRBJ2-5	CASRGTVTQYF	TGTGCCAGCAGAGGGACTGTGACCCAGTACTTC
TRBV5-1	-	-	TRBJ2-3	CASSLVTARMQYF	TGCGCCAGCAGCTTGGTGACAGCCAGAATGCAGTATTTT
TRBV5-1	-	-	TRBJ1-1	CASSLQASSLNTEAFF	TGCGCCAGCAGCTTACAGGCAAGTTCCCTCAACACTGAAGCTTTCTTT
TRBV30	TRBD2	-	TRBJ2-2	CAWNGLAGYGLTGELFF	TGTGCCTGGAATGGACTAGCGGGATATGGGCTCACCGGGGAGCTGTTTTTT
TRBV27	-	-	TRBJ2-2	CASSLGSSTWELFF	TGTGCCAGCAGTTTGGGTTCTTCGACTTGGGAGCTGTTTTTT
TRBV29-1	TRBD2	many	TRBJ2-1	CSVEGLAGRSYNEQFF	TGCAGCGTTGAAGGACTAGCGGGACGTTCCTACAATGAGCAGTTCTTC
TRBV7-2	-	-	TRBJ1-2	CASSPELLSGYTF	TGTGCCAGCAGCCCCGAGCTTTTGTCAGGCTACACCTTC
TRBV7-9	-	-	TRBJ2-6	CASSSVSGANVLTF	TGTGCCAGCAGCTCGGTATCTGGGGCCAACGTCCTGACTTTC
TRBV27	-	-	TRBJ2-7	CASSFQGYEQYF	TGTGCCAGCAGTTTTCAGGGTTACGAGCAGTACTTC
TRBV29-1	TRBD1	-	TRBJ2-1	CSVFDRGSYNEQFF	TGCAGCGTCTTCGACAGGGGCTCCTACAATGAGCAGTTCTTC
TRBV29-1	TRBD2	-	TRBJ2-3	CSVLAGRSTDTQYF	TGCAGCGTCCTAGCGGGTCGTAGCACAGATACGCAGTATTTT
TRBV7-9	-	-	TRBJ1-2	CASSLDRYGYTF	TGTGCCAGCAGCTTAGATCGCTATGGCTACACCTTC
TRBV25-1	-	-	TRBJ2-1	CASSDSGRGNEQFF	TGTGCCAGCAGTGATAGTGGCAGGGGCAATGAGCAGTTCTTC
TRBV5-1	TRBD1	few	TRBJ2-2	CASSMGQVYTGELFF	TGCGCCAGCAGCATGGGACAGGTTTACACCGGGGAGCTGTTTTTT